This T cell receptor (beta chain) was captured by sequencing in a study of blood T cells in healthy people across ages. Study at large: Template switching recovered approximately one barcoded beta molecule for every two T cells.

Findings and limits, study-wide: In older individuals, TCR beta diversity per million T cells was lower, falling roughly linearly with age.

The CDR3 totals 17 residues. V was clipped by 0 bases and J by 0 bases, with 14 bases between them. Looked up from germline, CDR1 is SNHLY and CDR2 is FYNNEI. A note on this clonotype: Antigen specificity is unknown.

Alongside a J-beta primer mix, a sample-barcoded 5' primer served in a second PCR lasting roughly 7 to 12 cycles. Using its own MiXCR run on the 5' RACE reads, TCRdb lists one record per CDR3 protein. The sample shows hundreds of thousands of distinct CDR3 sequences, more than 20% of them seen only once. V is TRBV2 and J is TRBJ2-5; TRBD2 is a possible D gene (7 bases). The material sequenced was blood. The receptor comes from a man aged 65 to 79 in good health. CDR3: CASSEANGRGYQETQYF. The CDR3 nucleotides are TGTGCCAGCAGTGAAGCGAATGGGAGGGGGTACCAAGAGACCCAGTACTTC.